Following are 27 T cell receptor beta chains from one sample sequenced in a study of OX40 agonist ivuxolimab in advanced cancers. The data were produced by immunoSEQ multiplex PCR, yet TCRdb's version contains in-frame clones alone and is incomplete. The table includes about 26,000 clones, roughly 80% detected once. The starting material was CD4+ or CD8+ T cells sorted from blood, obtained in a trial of the OX40 agonist ivuxolimab. Receptors were obtained from an adult with an advanced solid tumor such as melanoma, head and neck, liver or kidney cancer.

The chain is built from TRBV4-1 and TRBJ2-1, with D uncertain. Germline CDR1 reads MGHRA; CDR2 reads YSYEKL. CDR3 length: 15 residues. V was shortened by 1 base and J by 8 bases, with 15 bases between the two germline ends. The CDR3 nucleotides read TGCGCCAGCAGCCAAGGGCTGCTACAATACGATGAGCAGTTCTTC. Its translation: CASSQGLLQYDEQFF.

This sequence joins TRBV4-1 and TRBJ2-7; D ambiguous. V was cut by 1 base and J by 6 bases, with 10 bases left in between. Germline V gives CDR1 MGHRA, CDR2 YSYEKL. The CDR3 is made up of 13 amino acids. The CDR3 DNA reads as TGCGCCAGCAGCCAAGTAGGGCACATCGAGCAGTACTTC. Protein: CASSQVGHIEQYF.

This clone was detected once. The chain has TRBV2 and TRBJ2-5; possible D gene TRBD2, 7 bases. Germline V gene data show CDR1 as SNHLY and CDR2 as FYNNEI. Trimming took 3 bases from V and 4 from J, leaving 12 bases between them. CDR3 length: 14 residues. CDR3 sequence: CASSDGGGRETQYF. The DNA of the CDR3 is TGTGCCAGCAGTGATGGGGGGGGCAGAGAGACCCAGTACTTC.

J is TRBJ1-2 and V is TRBV7-9, with a possible D match to TRBD1 (5 bases). The CDR3 loop spans 15 amino acids. Germline CDR1 is SEHNR and CDR2 is FQNEAQ (reference sequence). Trimming stripped 0 bases from V and 4 bases from J, with 12 bases between. CDR3 in amino acids: CASSLAYDRVYGYTF. The CDR3 nucleotides are TGTGCCAGCAGCTTAGCCTACGACAGAGTCTATGGCTACACCTTC.

The rearrangement joins TRBV7-9 to TRBJ2-3; D gene unclear. From germline, CDR1 is SEHNR and CDR2 FQNEAQ (reference sequence). V was trimmed by 1 base and J by 4 bases, leaving 15 bases between them. This CDR3 is built from 16 residues. CDR3 sequence reads: CASSLGAFPLPDTQYF. The CDR3 nucleotides read TGTGCCAGCAGCTTAGGTGCGTTCCCCTTACCAGATACGCAGTATTTT.

J is TRBJ2-5 and V is TRBV12-5; TRBD2 agrees at 10 bases. The CDR3 has 15 amino acids. J lost 4 bases, V lost 5 bases, and 7 bases had no gene match. Germline CDR1 and CDR2: LGHNT and FRNRAP. CDR3 DNA: TGTGCTAGTGGTATCAGCGGGGGGGCCTCAGAGACCCAGTACTTC. Protein sequence: CASGISGGASETQYF.

This chain joins TRBV10-2 and TRBJ1-2; D gene ambiguous. Trimming took off 0 bases at V and 7 bases at J, with 15 bases between the two ends. The CDR3 spans 15 residues. Germline values: CDR1 WSHSY, CDR2 SAAADI. Here the CDR3 DNA reads TGCGCCAGCAGTGAGTCGGAGGGTTTGGGTGGTGGCTACACCTTC. Amino acids: CASSESEGLGGGYTF.

This chain links TRBV27 with TRBJ2-1; 9 nucleotides line up with TRBD1. The CDR3 runs to 14 residues. V trimming: 6 bases; J trimming: 9 bases; junction bases outside the gene matches: 9. Germline V lookup: CDR1 MNHEY, CDR2 SMNVEV (reference sequence). Here the CDR3 DNA reads TGTGCCAGCAGCCGGGACAGGGTGGGAAGTGAGCAGTTCTTC. Encoded protein: CASSRDRVGSEQFF.

This chain links TRBV7-6 with TRBJ1-4, with D unresolved. The germline V gene has CDR1 SGHVS and CDR2 FNYEAQ. This CDR3 region has 15 residues. Trimming left V 1 base short and J 7 bases short, with 13 bases between. CDR3 sequence reads: CASSLGVSSPEKLFF. In nucleotides, the CDR3 is TGTGCCAGCAGCTTAGGGGTCAGCTCGCCTGAAAAACTGTTTTTT. The full variable domain, rest sourced from reference TRBV7-6 and TRBJ1-4, is GAGVSQSPRYKVTKRGQDVALRCDPISGHVSLYWYRQALGQGPEFLTYFNYEAQQDKSGLPNDRFSAERPEGSISTLTIQRTEQRDSAMYRCASSLGVSSPEKLFFGSGTQLSVL.

V usage is TRBV27 and J usage is TRBJ1-2; the D is unclear. Trimming took 2 bases from V and 4 from J, leaving 11 bases between them. Germline V gene data show CDR1 as MNHEY and CDR2 as SMNVEV (reference sequence). The CDR3 runs 14 residues. The CDR3 spells CASSLGPGSYGYTF. The DNA of the CDR3 is TGTGCCAGCAGTTTAGGGCCGGGTTCCTATGGCTACACCTTC.

In this sample, this clone turned up once. The CDR3 DNA sequence: TGTGCCAGCTCACCGGGGGGGAGCTCCTATAATTCACCCCTCCACTTT. Encoded protein: CASSPGGSSYNSPLHF. The chain couples TRBV18 to TRBJ1-6; a possible D gene is TRBD1 (5 bases). The CDR3 extends over 16 amino acids. Trimming pared 3 bases from V and 0 bases from J, leaving 9 bases between. The germline V gene encodes CDR1 KGHSH and CDR2 LQKENI.

The chain recombines TRBV5-1 with TRBJ2-3; 7 positions match TRBD2. CDR3 size: 14 residues. Unmatched junction bases numbered 3, after V lost 5 bases and J lost 0 bases. Germline values: CDR1 SGHRS, CDR2 YFSETQ. CDR3 amino acids: CASRERGSTDTQYF. In DNA form, the CDR3 reads TGCGCCAGCAGGGAGCGGGGCAGCACAGATACGCAGTATTTT.

V usage is TRBV4-2 and J usage is TRBJ2-1; D is undetermined. Trimming removed 5 bases at V and 7 bases at J, with 6 bases between. CDR1 and CDR2 (germline): LGHNA, YNFKEQ. This CDR3 is built from 11 residues. CDR3 sequence reads: CASSWGNEQFF. CDR3 coding DNA: TGTGCCAGCAGCTGGGGAAATGAGCAGTTCTTC.

This rearrangement joins TRBV4-1 to TRBJ2-1; the D gene is possibly TRBD2 (6 bases). V was shortened by 3 bases and J by 2 bases, with 11 bases between the two germline ends. CDR1 and CDR2 (germline): MGHRA, YSYEKL. The CDR3 runs to 15 residues. CDR3 sequence reads: CASSQVGGAYNEQFF. DNA of the CDR3: TGCGCCAGCAGCCAGGTGGGGGGTGCCTACAATGAGCAGTTCTTC.

This sequence joins TRBV18 and TRBJ1-5; D unresolved. CDR3 length equals 12 residues. With 5 bases removed from V and 7 bases from J, the gap between germline ends came to 9 bases. CDR1 and CDR2 from the germline V gene are KGHSH and LQKENI. The CDR3 loop is CASSNDNQPQHF. The CDR3 DNA reads as TGTGCCAGCTCAAACGACAACCAGCCCCAGCATTTT.

The CDR3 protein is CASSLGISGGIGGETQYF. Here the CDR3 DNA reads TGTGCCAGCAGCCTCGGTATTAGCGGGGGCATAGGTGGCGAGACCCAGTACTTC. The chain links TRBV7-9 to TRBJ2-5; TRBD2 matches 9 bases. With 5 bases clipped from V and 5 bases from J, the junction kept 18 bases outside the gene matches. This CDR3 is built from 18 residues. Germline V gives CDR1 SEHNR, CDR2 FQNEAQ (reference sequence).

CDR3 sequence (DNA): TGTGCCAGCAGCGACGACGGGACGGGCTATAATTCACCCCTCCACTTT. It specifies CASSDDGTGYNSPLHF. V and J are TRBV2 and TRBJ1-6, with a tentative D call TRBD1 (5 bases). This CDR3 comprises 16 residues. Between the trimmed V and J ends, which lost 6 bases and 3 bases, there was a span of 15 bases. Germline V gives CDR1 SNHLY, CDR2 FYNNEI.

The chain recombines TRBV6-5 with TRBJ2-1; the D gene is possibly TRBD2 (6 bases). The CDR3 is 15 amino acids. V dropped 0 bases and J dropped 8 bases, with 14 bases sitting between them. Germline assignment: CDR1 MNHEY and CDR2 SVGAGI. The CDR3 bases are TGTGCCAGCAGTTACTCGATGTCCTCGGGGGATGAGCAGTTCTTC. It yields the protein CASSYSMSSGDEQFF.

This clone has only a few counts. The chain carries TRBV11-2 and TRBJ1-2; D is ambiguous. The V and J ends lost 0 bases and 8 bases respectively, with 13 bases between them. Germline CDR1 is SGHAT and CDR2 is FQNNGV. The CDR3 contains 14 residues. The CDR3 bases are TGTGCCAGCAGCTTAGACGGCAGGAATCGCGGCTACACCTTC. The encoded protein is CASSLDGRNRGYTF.

Concerning this clone: One end of the junction varies from germline; a read error may be responsible. Within the sample, other DNA sequences also encode this same CDR3. The gene calls are TRBV7-9 and TRBJ1-1, with D hard to call. In germline, CDR1 is SEHNR, CDR2 FQNEAQ (reference sequence). The CDR3 spans 12 residues. The CDR3 reads CASSSEMTEAFF. The CDR3 DNA sequence: TGTGCCAGCAGCTCCGAGATGACCGAAGCCTTCTTT. Supplemented by reference TRBV7-9 and TRBJ1-1, the full variable domain reads DTGVSQNPRHKITKRGQNVTFRCDPISEHNRLYWYRQTLGQGPEFLTYFQNEAQLEKSRLLSDRFSAERPKGSFSTLEIQRTEQGDSAMYLCASSSEMTEAFFGQGTRLTVV.

The V gene is TRBV10-1, the J gene TRBJ1-1; TRBD1 aligns across 7 bases. Germline V gene lookup returns CDR1 WNHNN and CDR2 SYGVQD (reference sequence). The CDR3 has 14 residues. V gave up 3 bases and J gave up 8 bases; unmatched junction bases: 9. The CDR3 region has the DNA TGCGCCAGCAGTGAAGTCAGGGGGTCCGACGAAGCTTTCTTT. Amino acid sequence: CASSEVRGSDEAFF.

The rearrangement links TRBV19 to TRBJ2-7; D is unclear. The CDR3 is made up of 13 amino acids. CDR1 and CDR2 (germline): LNHDA, SQIVND (reference sequence). The germline V and J ends were trimmed by 1 base and 2 bases, with 6 bases remaining between them. The CDR3 region has the DNA TGTGCCAGTAGTATAGCTGGGGCCTACGAGCAGTACTTC. Its translation is CASSIAGAYEQYF.

The chain is built from TRBV7-6 and TRBJ1-4; D is unclear. The CDR3 covers 17 residues. The germline V gene has CDR1 SGHVS and CDR2 FNYEAQ. V dropped 0 bases and J dropped 4 bases, with 15 bases sitting between them. The CDR3 sequence is CASSLAPSPSGNEKLFF. The DNA for the CDR3 is TGTGCCAGCAGCTTAGCGCCCTCCCCGTCGGGTAATGAAAAACTGTTTTTT.

CDR3 sequence (DNA): TGTGCCAGCAGCCCCGTTAGGACAGGGGCTCCTAAGGGGGACACTGAAGCTTTCTTT. Amino acid sequence: CASSPVRTGAPKGDTEAFF. V gene TRBV5-6 combines with J gene TRBJ1-1; 9 positions agree with TRBD1. Germline V lookup: CDR1 SGHDT, CDR2 YYEEEE. This CDR3 region has 19 residues. The J segment lost 3 bases and the V segment lost 4 bases, leaving 19 bases of the junction unmatched.

The J gene is TRBJ1-5, the V gene TRBV27, with 8 bases identical to TRBD1. The trim removed 3 bases at V and 7 bases at J, leaving 14 bases unmatched. The CDR3 runs 17 residues. Germline V gene lookup returns CDR1 MNHEY and CDR2 SMNVEV (reference sequence). CDR3 nucleotides: TGTGCCAGCAGTTTTTCCCCGGACAGGGAAGGGCCCCAGCCCCAGCATTTT. This gives the protein CASSFSPDREGPQPQHF.

The chain has TRBV5-6 and TRBJ2-7; no firm D call. V lost 0 bases and J 2 bases, leaving 3 bases between the germline ends. The germline CDR1 and CDR2 sequences are SGHDT and YYEEEE. The CDR3 has 12 residues. The CDR3 reads CASSLATYEQYF. The CDR3 nucleotides read TGTGCCAGCAGCTTGGCGACCTACGAGCAGTACTTC.

The V and J genes are TRBV10-2 and TRBJ1-1; unclear D gene. V lost 4 bases and J 4 bases, leaving 13 bases between the germline ends. Germline V gene sequence: CDR1 WSHSY, CDR2 SAAADI. The CDR3 covers 14 residues. The chain's CDR3 is CASSGWREGTEAFF. CDR3 nucleotides: TGCGCCAGCAGTGGGTGGAGGGAAGGCACTGAAGCTTTCTTT.